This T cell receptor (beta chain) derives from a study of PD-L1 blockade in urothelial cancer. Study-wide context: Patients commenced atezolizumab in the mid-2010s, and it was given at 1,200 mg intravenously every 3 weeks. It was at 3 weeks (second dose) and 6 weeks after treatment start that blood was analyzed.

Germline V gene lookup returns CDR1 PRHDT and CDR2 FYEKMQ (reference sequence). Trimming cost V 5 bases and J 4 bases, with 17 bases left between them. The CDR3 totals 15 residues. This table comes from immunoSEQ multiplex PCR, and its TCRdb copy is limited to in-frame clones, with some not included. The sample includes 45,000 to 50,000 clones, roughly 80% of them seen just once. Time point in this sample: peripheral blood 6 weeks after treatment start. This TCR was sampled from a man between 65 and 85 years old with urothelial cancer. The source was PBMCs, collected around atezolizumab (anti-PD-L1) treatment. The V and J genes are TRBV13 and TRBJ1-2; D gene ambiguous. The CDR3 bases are TGTGCCAGCAGCAGACTCGGGGAAGATAGCTATGGCTACACCTTC. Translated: CASSRLGEDSYGYTF.